This T cell receptor beta chain was found in a study of shared clonotypes between healthy human individuals. TCRdb's table, derived via immunoSEQ multiplex PCR, lists solely in-frame clones and lacks some. The sample holds about 1 million clones; approximately 76% are singletons and the top ten take approximately 1.5%. Germline loops: CDR1 SGHTA, CDR2 FQGNSA. The CDR3 has 13 residues. Trimming took off 2 bases at V and 5 bases at J, with 10 bases between the two ends. This chain links TRBV7-2 with TRBJ2-7, with D maybe TRBD1 (6 bases). The TCR comes from a young man in good health. Sequenced sample: memory CD4+ T cells sorted from blood. The subset: CD45RA-negative fraction. CDR3 sequence: CASSLWQGNEQYF. CDR3 coding DNA: TGTGCCAGCAGCTTATGGCAGGGGAACGAGCAGTACTTC.